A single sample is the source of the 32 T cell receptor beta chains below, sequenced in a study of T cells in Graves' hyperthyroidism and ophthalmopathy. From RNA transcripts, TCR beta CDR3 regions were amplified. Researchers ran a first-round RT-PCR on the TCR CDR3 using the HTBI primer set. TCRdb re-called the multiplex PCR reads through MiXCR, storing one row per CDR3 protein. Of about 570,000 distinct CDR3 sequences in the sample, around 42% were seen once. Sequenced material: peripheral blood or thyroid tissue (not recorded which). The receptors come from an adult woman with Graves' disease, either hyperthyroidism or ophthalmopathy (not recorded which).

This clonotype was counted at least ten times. CDR3 residues: CSGTGAGGYTF. CDR3 nucleotide sequence: TGCAGCGGGACAGGGGCGGGAGGCTACACCTTC. The chain employs TRBV29-1 and TRBJ1-2; 9 bases are a match to TRBD1. With 7 bases clipped from V and 8 bases from J, the junction kept 5 bases outside the gene matches. CDR1 and CDR2 from the germline V gene are SQVTM and ANQGSEA. The CDR3 is 11 amino acids.

The CDR3 is CASSPRTSGRRAGELFF. Written as DNA, the CDR3 is TGCGCCAGCAGCCCAAGGACTAGCGGGAGGCGTGCCGGGGAGCTGTTTTTT. The genes are TRBV5-1 and TRBJ2-2, with 14 bases aligning to TRBD2. CDR3 length equals 17 residues. The germline V gene has CDR1 SGHRS and CDR2 YFSETQ. V lost 4 bases and J lost 6; bases outside the gene matches: 8.

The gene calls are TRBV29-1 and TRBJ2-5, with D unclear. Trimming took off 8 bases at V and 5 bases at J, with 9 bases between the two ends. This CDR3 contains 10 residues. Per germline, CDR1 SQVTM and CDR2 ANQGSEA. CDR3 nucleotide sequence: TGCAGCTTTGCGTTGGAGACCCAGTACTTC. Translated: CSFALETQYF.

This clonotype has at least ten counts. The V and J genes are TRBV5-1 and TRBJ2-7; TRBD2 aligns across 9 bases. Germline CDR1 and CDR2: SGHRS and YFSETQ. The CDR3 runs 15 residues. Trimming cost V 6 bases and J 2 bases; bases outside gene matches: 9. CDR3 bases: TGCGCCAGCAAGTTCGCTAGCGGGGTTACCTACGAGCAGTACTTC. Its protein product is CASKFASGVTYEQYF.

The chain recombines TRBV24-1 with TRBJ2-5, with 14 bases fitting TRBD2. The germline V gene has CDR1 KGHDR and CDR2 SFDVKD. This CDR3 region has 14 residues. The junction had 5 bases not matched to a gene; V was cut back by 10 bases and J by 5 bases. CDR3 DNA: TGTGCCACTTGGACTAGCGGGAGGAAGGAGACCCAGTACTTC. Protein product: CATWTSGRKETQYF.

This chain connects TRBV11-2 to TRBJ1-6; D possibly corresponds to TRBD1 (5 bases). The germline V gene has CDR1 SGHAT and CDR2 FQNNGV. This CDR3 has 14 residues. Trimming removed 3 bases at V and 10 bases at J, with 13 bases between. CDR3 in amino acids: CASSLTRGESPLHF. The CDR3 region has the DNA TGTGCCAGCAGCTTGACGCGGGGGGAATCACCCCTCCACTTT.

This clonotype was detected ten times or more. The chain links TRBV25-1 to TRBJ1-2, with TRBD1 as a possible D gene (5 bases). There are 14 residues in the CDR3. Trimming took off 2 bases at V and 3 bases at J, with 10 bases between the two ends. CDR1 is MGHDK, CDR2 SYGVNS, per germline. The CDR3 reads CASSEQGPHYGYTF. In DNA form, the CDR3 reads TGTGCCAGCAGTGAACAGGGACCTCACTATGGCTACACCTTC.

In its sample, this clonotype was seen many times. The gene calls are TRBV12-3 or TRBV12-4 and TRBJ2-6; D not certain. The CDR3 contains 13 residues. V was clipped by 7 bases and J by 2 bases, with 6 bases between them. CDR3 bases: TGTGCCAGCACTAAACCTGGGGCCAACGTCCTGACTTTC. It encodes CASTKPGANVLTF.

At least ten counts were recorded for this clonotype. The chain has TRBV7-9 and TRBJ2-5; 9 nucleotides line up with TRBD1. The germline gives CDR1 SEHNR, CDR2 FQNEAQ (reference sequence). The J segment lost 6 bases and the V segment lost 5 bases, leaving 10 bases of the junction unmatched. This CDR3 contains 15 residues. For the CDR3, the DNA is TGTGCCAGCAGCGACCGGACAGGGGCAAGGAAGACCCAGTACTTC. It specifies CASSDRTGARKTQYF.

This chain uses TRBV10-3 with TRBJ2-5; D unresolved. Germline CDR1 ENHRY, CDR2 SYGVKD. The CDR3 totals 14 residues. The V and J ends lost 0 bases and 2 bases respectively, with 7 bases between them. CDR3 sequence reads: CAISESKGQETQYF. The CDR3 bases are TGTGCCATCAGTGAGTCGAAGGGACAAGAGACCCAGTACTTC.

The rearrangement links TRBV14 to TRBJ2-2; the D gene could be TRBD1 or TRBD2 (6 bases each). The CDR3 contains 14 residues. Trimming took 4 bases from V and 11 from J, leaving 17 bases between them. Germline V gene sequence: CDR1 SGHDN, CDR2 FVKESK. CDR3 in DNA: TGTGCCAGCAGCCCGTGGGGGGCCGGGTACGAGCTGTTTTTT. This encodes CASSPWGAGYELFF.

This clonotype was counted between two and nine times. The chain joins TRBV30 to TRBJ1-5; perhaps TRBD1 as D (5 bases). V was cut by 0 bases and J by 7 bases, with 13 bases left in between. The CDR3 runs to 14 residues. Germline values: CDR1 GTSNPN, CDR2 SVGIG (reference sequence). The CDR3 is CAWSVETAEQPQHF. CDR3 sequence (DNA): TGTGCCTGGAGTGTAGAGACAGCAGAACAGCCCCAGCATTTT.

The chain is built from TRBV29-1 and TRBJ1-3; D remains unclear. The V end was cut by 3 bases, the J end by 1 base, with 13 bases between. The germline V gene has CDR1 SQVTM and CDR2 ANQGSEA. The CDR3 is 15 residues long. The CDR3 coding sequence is TGCAGCGTTGAGTATAGGGATCTATCTGGAAACACCATATATTTT. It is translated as CSVEYRDLSGNTIYF.

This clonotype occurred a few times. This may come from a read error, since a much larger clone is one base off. The CDR3 DNA sequence: TGTGCCAGCAACCTCCGCGGACACCTGAACACTGAAGCTTTCTTT. This encodes CASNLRGHLNTEAFF. The chain links TRBV11-2 to TRBJ1-1, with D tentatively TRBD1 (5 bases). This CDR3 is 15 amino acids long. Germline CDR1 is SGHAT and CDR2 is FQNNGV. V was clipped by 7 bases and J by 0 bases, with 15 bases between them.

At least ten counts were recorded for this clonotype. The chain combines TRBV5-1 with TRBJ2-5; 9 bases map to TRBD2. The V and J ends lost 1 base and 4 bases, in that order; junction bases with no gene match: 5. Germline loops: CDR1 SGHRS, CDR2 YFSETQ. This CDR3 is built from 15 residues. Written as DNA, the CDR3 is TGCGCCAGCAGCTTGCCAGCGGGAGGTGGAGAGACCCAGTACTTC. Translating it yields CASSLPAGGGETQYF.

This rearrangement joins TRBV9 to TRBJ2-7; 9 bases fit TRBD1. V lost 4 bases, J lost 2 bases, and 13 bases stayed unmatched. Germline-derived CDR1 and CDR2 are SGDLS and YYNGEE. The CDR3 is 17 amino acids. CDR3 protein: CASSFSSGTGRAYEQYF. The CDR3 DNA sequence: TGTGCCAGCAGCTTCTCCTCCGGGACAGGGAGGGCCTACGAGCAGTACTTC. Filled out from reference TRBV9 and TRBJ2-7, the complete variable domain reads DSGVTQTPKHLITATGQRVTLRCSPRSGDLSVYWYQQSLDQGLQFLIQYYNGEERAKGNILERFSAQQFPDLHSELNLSSLELGDSALYFCASSFSSGTGRAYEQYFGPGTRLTVT.

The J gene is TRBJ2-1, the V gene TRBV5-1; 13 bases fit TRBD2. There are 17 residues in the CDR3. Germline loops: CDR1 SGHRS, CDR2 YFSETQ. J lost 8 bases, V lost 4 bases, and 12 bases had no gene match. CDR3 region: CASSNGLAGVLSDEQFF. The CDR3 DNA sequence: TGCGCCAGCAGCAACGGACTAGCGGGAGTATTAAGCGATGAGCAGTTCTTC.

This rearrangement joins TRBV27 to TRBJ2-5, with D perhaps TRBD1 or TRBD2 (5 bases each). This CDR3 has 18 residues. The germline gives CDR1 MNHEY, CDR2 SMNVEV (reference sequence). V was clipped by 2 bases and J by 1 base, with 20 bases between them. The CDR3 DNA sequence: TGTGCCAGCAGTTTAGGGAGCAGGGTCTATAGGGGCCAAGAGACCCAGTACTTC. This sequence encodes CASSLGSRVYRGQETQYF.

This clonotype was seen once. CDR3 amino acids: CASSSPHSGELEYF. DNA of the CDR3: TGTGCCAGCAGCTCACCCCATTCAGGGGAACTGGAGTACTTC. J is TRBJ2-5 and V is TRBV7-9; tentatively, D is TRBD1 (6 bases). Trimming took 4 bases from V and 12 from J, leaving 21 bases between them. The CDR3 has 14 amino acids. Germline V CDR1 and CDR2: SEHNR, FQNEAQ (reference sequence). The entire variable domain, with the rest obtained from reference TRBV7-9 and TRBJ2-5, is as follows: DTGVSQNPRHKITKRGQNVTFRCDPISEHNRLYWYRQTLGQGPEFLTYFQNEAQLEKSRLLSDRFSAERPKGSFSTLEIQRTEQGDSAMYLCASSSPHSGELEYFGPGTRLLVL.

The CDR3 sequence is CSARGQGTQETQYF. CDR3 nucleotides: TGCAGTGCTAGAGGACAGGGGACACAAGAGACCCAGTACTTC. The genes are TRBV20-1 and TRBJ2-5; 8 bases line up with TRBD1. V lost 1 base, J lost 2 bases, and 3 bases stayed unmatched. The CDR3 consists of 14 residues. The germline V gene encodes CDR1 DFQATT and CDR2 SNEGSKA (reference sequence).

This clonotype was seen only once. The CDR3 loop is CASSRWEDEQYF. The CDR3 DNA sequence: TGTGCCAGCAGCCGATGGGAAGACGAGCAGTACTTC. V usage is TRBV7-9 and J usage is TRBJ2-7; D not resolved. The CDR3 length is 12 residues. Between the trimmed V and J ends, which lost 5 bases and 5 bases, there was a span of 10 bases. The germline V gene has CDR1 SEHNR and CDR2 FQNEAQ (reference sequence).

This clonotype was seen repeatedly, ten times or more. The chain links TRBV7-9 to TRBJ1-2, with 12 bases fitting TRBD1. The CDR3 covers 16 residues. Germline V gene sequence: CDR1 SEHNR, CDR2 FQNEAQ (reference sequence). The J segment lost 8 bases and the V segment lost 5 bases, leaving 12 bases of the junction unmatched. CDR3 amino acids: CASSKILGQGAGGYTF. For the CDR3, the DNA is TGTGCCAGCAGCAAAATCCTGGGACAGGGGGCGGGGGGCTACACCTTC.

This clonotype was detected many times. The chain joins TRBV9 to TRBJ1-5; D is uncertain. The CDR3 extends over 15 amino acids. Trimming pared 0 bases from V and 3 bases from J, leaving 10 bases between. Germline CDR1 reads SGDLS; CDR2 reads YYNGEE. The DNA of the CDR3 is TGTGCCAGCAGCGTAGGGGTGGGAGCCAATCAGCCCCAGCATTTT. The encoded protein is CASSVGVGANQPQHF.

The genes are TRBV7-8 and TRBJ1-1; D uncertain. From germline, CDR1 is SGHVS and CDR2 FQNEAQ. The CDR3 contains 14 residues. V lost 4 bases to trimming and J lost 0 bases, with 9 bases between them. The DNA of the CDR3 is TGTGCCAGCAGCTGGCGGCAGCTGAACACTGAAGCTTTCTTT. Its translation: CASSWRQLNTEAFF.

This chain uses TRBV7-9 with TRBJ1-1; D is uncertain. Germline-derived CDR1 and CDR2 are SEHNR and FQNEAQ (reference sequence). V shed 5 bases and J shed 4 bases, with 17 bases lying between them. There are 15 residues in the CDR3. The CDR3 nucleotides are TGTGCCAGCAGCCCTCCGAGCGGGAGGCGCACTGAAGCTTTCTTT. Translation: CASSPPSGRRTEAFF.

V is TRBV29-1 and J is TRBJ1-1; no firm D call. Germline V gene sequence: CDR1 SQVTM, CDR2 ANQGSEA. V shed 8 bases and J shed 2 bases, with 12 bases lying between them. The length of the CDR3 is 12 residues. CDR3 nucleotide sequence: TGCAGCTTGGAAGGCAGAAACACTGAAGCTTTCTTT. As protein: CSLEGRNTEAFF.

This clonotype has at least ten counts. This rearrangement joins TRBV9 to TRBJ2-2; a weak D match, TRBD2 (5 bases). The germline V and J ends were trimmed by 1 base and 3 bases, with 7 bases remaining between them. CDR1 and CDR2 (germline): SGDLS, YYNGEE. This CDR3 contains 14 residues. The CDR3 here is CASSVYGDTGELFF. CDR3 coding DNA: TGTGCCAGCAGCGTATACGGGGACACCGGGGAGCTGTTTTTT.

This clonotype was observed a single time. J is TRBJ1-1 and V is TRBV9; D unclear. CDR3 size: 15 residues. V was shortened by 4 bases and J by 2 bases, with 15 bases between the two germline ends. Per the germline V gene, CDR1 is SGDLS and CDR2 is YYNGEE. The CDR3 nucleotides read TGTGCCAGCAGCCCCCAGGTACGGGGAAACACTGAAGCTTTCTTT. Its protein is CASSPQVRGNTEAFF. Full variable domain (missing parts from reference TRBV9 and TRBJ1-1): DSGVTQTPKHLITATGQRVTLRCSPRSGDLSVYWYQQSLDQGLQFLIQYYNGEERAKGNILERFSAQQFPDLHSELNLSSLELGDSALYFCASSPQVRGNTEAFFGQGTRLTVV.

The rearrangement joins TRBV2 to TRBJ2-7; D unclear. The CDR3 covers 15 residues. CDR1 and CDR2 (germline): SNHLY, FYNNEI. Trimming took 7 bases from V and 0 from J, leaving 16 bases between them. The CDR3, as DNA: TGTGCCAGCACCACCCCGATTACGGGCTCCTACGAGCAGTACTTC. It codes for CASTTPITGSYEQYF.

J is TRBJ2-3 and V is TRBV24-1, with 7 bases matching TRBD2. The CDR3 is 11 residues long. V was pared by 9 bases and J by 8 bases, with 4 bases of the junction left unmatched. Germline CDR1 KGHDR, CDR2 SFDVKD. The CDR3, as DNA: TGTGCCACCTCCCCGGGGGGTACGCAGTATTTT. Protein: CATSPGGTQYF.

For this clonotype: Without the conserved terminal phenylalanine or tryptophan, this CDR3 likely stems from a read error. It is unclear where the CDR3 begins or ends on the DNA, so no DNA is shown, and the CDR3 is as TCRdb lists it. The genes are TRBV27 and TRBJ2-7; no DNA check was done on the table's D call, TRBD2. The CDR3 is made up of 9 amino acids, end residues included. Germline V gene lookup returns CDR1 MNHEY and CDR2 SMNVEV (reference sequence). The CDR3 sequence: CASSLREYS.

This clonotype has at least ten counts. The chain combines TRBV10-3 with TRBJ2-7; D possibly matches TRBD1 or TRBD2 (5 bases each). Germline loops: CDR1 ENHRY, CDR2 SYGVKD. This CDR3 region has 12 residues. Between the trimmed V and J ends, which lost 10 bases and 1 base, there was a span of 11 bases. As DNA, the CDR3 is TGTGCCACAGCGGACATGTCCTACGAGCAGTACTTC. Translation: CATADMSYEQYF.